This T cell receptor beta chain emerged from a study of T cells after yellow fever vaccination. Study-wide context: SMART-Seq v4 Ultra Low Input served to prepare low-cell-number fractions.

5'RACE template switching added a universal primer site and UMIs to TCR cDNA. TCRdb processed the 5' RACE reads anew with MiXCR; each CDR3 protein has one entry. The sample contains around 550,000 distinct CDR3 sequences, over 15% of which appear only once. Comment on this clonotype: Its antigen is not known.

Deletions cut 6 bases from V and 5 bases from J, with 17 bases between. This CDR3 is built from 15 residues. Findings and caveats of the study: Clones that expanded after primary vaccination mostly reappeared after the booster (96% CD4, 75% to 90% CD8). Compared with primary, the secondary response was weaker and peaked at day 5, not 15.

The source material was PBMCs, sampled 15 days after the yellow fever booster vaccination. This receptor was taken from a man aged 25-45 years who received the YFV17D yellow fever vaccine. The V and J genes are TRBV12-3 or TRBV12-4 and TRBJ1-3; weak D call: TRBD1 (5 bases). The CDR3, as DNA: TGTGCCAGCAGCTTGGGACCGGTCTTCAGAAACACCATATATTTT. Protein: CASSLGPVFRNTIYF.